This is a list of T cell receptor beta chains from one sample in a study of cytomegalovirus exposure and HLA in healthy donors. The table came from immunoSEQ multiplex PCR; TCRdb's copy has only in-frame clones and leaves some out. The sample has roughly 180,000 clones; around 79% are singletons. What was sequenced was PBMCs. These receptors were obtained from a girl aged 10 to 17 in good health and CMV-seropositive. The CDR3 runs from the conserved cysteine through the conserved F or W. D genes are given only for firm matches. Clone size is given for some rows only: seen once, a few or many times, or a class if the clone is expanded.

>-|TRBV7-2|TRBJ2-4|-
TGTGCCAGCAGCGTGACCGGGACACAAAAAAACATTCAGTACTTC
CASSVTGTQKNIQYF
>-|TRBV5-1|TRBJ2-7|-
TGCGCCAGCAGCTTGGATGGCAGGGGCTACGAGCAGTACTTC
CASSLDGRGYEQYF
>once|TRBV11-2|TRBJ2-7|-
TGTGCCAGCAGCTTAGGCAGGGCTCTGGGTTCCTACGAGCAGTACTTC
CASSLGRALGSYEQYF
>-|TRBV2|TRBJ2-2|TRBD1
TGTGCCAGCAGTCGACAGGGGTTGAACACCGGGGAGCTGTTTTTT
CASSRQGLNTGELFF
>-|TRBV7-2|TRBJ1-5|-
TGTGCCAGCAGCCCCCATGGCAATCAGCCCCAGCATTTT
CASSPHGNQPQHF
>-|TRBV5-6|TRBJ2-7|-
TGTGCCAGCAGCTTCTCAGGAATATACGAGCAGTACTTC
CASSFSGIYEQYF
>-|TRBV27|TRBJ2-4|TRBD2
TGTGCCAGCAGCCCTGGGGGAGGGAGGCCAAACATTCAGTACTTC
CASSPGGGRPNIQYF
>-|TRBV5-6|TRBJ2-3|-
TGTGCCAGCAGCTTGGGGCCTCTCACAGATACGCAGTATTTT
CASSLGPLTDTQYF
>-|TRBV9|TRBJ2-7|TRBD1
TGTGCCAGCAGCGCGACCGGGACAGGAAGCGCGGAGCAGTACTTC
CASSATGTGSAEQYF
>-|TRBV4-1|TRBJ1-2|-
TGCGCCAGCAGCCAAGGGCGCCCCGGAGTCCGAAATACTGGCTACACCTTC
CASSQGRPGVRNTGYTF
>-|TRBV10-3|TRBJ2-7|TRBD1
TGTGCCACCGGGGACAGGTCCTACGAGCAGTACTTC
CATGDRSYEQYF
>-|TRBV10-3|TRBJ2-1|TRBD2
TGTGCCATCGGCTCAACCGCGGGGGAAAATGAGCAGTTCTTC
CAIGSTAGENEQFF
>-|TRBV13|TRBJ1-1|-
TGTGCCAGCAGCTCATACAGGGTGGAGGCTTTCTTT
CASSSYRVEAFF
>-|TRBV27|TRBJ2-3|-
TGTGCCAGCAGTACCCGTCCAGGTCCAGATACGCAGTATTTT
CASSTRPGPDTQYF
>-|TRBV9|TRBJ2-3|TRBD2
TGTGCCAGCAGCTTTCGGGGGGGGCCGGCGGATACGCAGTATTTT
CASSFRGGPADTQYF
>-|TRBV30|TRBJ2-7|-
TGTGCCTTGACAGGCCCCACCATTCGGCAGTACTTC
CALTGPTIRQYF
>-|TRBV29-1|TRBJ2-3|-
TGCAGCGTTCGGGTAGCCTCTAGCACAGATACGCAGTATTTT
CSVRVASSTDTQYF
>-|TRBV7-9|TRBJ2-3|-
TGTGCCAGCAGCTTACCCAGGGGAAGAGATACGCAGTATTTT
CASSLPRGRDTQYF
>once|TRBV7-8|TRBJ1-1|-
TGTGCCAGCAGCTTAGGGGACATGAACACTGAAGCTTTCTTT
CASSLGDMNTEAFF
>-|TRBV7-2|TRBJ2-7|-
TGTGCCAGCAGCCCAGACACCGCCTACGAGCAGTACTTC
CASSPDTAYEQYF
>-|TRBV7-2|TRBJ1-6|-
TGTGCCAGCAGCTTTGGGGGAGGACCCCTCCACTTT
CASSFGGGPLHF
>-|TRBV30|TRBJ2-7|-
TGTGCCTGGAGACCCGGGGTGAGCTACGAGCAGTACTTC
CAWRPGVSYEQYF